Below are 28 T cell receptor beta chains sequenced from a single sample in a study of blood T cell repertoires in COVID-19. Produced via immunoSEQ multiplex PCR; TCRdb's table is partial and in-frame only. Of 100,000 to 120,000 clones listed, 81% are singletons. Sequencing was done on a sample of peripheral blood. These TCRs come from a middle-aged man with acute or convalescent COVID-19.

The rearrangement links TRBV6-6 to TRBJ1-2, with 7 bases matching TRBD1. Losses at the gene ends were 7 bases for V and 2 bases for J; bases not matched to a gene: 13. This CDR3 is 16 amino acids long. From germline, CDR1 is MNHNY and CDR2 SVGAGI (reference sequence). This chain's CDR3 is CASTLGRDRLNYGYTF. The DNA for the CDR3 is TGTGCCAGCACCTTAGGGCGGGACAGACTCAACTATGGCTACACCTTC.

The V call is TRBV2, the J call TRBJ2-3; TRBD2 matches 12 bases. The CDR3 covers 17 residues. Per the germline V gene, CDR1 is SNHLY and CDR2 is FYNNEI. The V gene end was trimmed by 6 bases and the J gene end by 1 base; junction bases not matched to a gene: 8. The CDR3 here is CASRRWTSGEGTDTQYF. As DNA, the CDR3 is TGTGCCAGCAGAAGGTGGACTAGCGGGGAGGGCACAGATACGCAGTATTTT.

The V and J genes are TRBV9 and TRBJ1-6; no reliable D call. This CDR3 region has 15 residues. Germline assignment: CDR1 SGDLS and CDR2 YYNGEE. The germline V and J ends were trimmed by 3 bases and 0 bases, with 7 bases remaining between them. The CDR3 coding sequence is TGTGCCAGCAGCGAGGAGAGCTCCTATAATTCACCCCTCCACTTT. Translation gives CASSEESSYNSPLHF.

The chain carries TRBV10-2 and TRBJ1-2; tentatively, D is TRBD1 (5 bases). This CDR3 region has 12 residues. Trimming left V 7 bases short and J 2 bases short, with 8 bases between. CDR1 and CDR2 (germline): WSHSY, SAAADI. The chain's CDR3 is CASMQGNYGYTF. The CDR3 coding sequence is TGCGCCAGCATGCAGGGCAACTATGGCTACACCTTC.

The chain combines TRBV6-5 with TRBJ2-7; TRBD1 might be the D (5 bases). This CDR3 contains 14 residues. Germline CDR1 is MNHEY and CDR2 is SVGAGI. Trimming stripped 2 bases from V and 2 bases from J, with 10 bases between. The CDR3 sequence is CASSYRGFPYEQYF. In DNA, the CDR3 is TGTGCCAGCAGTTACAGGGGTTTCCCCTACGAGCAGTACTTC.

The rearrangement links TRBV25-1 to TRBJ1-6, with 10 bases fitting TRBD1. Germline-derived CDR1 and CDR2 are MGHDK and SYGVNS. Unmatched junction bases numbered 6, after V lost 5 bases and J lost 8 bases. The CDR3 loop spans 15 amino acids. CDR3: CASSPRDRGDSPLHF. The CDR3 DNA reads TGTGCCAGCAGTCCCCGGGACAGGGGTGATTCACCCCTCCACTTT.

The rearrangement uses TRBV6-5 and TRBJ2-6, with D uncertain. V dropped 4 bases and J dropped 0 bases, with 7 bases sitting between them. The V gene's germline CDR1 is MNHEY and CDR2 SVGAGI. This CDR3 is 15 amino acids long. The CDR3 is CASSSRSSGANVLTF. The CDR3 coding sequence is TGTGCCAGCAGTTCGAGGAGCTCTGGGGCCAACGTCCTGACTTTC.

This clone is a singleton in its sample. This chain connects TRBV9 to TRBJ1-5; tentatively, D is TRBD1 (5 bases). V gave up 3 bases and J gave up 3 bases, with 16 bases separating them. The CDR3 length is 16 residues. Per germline, CDR1 SGDLS and CDR2 YYNGEE. Written as DNA, the CDR3 is TGTGCCAGCAGCGCCGAGGCGGGGACGGACAATCAGCCCCAGCATTTT. Translation: CASSAEAGTDNQPQHF.

As concerns this clone: The same CDR3 also results from other DNA sequences found in this sample. The genes are TRBV2 and TRBJ1-2; 8 nucleotides agree with TRBD1. In germline, CDR1 is SNHLY, CDR2 FYNNEI. The CDR3 has 14 amino acids. The trim removed 3 bases at V and 6 bases at J, leaving 6 bases unmatched. The DNA for the CDR3 is TGTGCCAGCAGTGAGGGAGGACAGGGTAATGGCTACACCTTC. Protein sequence: CASSEGGQGNGYTF.

This clone occurred once. This CDR3 is CASSQTRTGSGTEAFF. The DNA of the CDR3 is TGTGCCAGCAGCCAAACCCGGACAGGGTCGGGCACTGAAGCTTTCTTT. The rearrangement links TRBV16 to TRBJ1-1, with 8 bases identical to TRBD1. The CDR3 contains 16 residues. J gave up 4 bases and V 2 bases, and 9 bases lay outside the gene matches. Germline values: CDR1 KGHSY, CDR2 FQNENV.

This clone was found once. The chain recombines TRBV10-3 with TRBJ2-6; D not resolved. The V gene's germline CDR1 is ENHRY and CDR2 SYGVKD. V lost 6 bases, J lost 1 base, and 10 bases lay in between. The CDR3 sequence is 15 residues long. CDR3 DNA: TGTGCCATCAGCTCCTTACAGTCTGGGGCCAACGTCCTGACTTTC. It encodes CAISSLQSGANVLTF.

V and J are TRBV4-2 and TRBJ2-2; TRBD2 might be the D (6 bases). The CDR3 is made up of 16 amino acids. The V gene lost 3 bases and the J gene lost 4 bases, with 15 bases spanning the gap. The germline V gene encodes CDR1 LGHNA and CDR2 YNFKEQ. CDR3 residues: CASSQGLAGPTGELFF. CDR3 nucleotides: TGTGCCAGCAGCCAGGGACTCGCCGGGCCCACCGGGGAGCTGTTTTTT.

This chain connects TRBV15 to TRBJ1-2; D is perhaps TRBD1 (5 bases). This CDR3 is built from 15 residues. V lost 0 bases and J 10 bases, leaving 18 bases between the germline ends. Germline lookup yields CDR1 LNHNV and CDR2 YYDKDF (reference sequence). The CDR3 loop is CATSRDLSAGQAYTF. Written as DNA, the CDR3 is TGTGCCACCAGCAGAGATTTAAGCGCAGGGCAGGCCTACACCTTC.

The CDR3 DNA reads as TGTGCCAGCAGCCCCACTCCGAAGATAGCGGGGTACAATGAGCAGTTCTTC. It translates to CASSPTPKIAGYNEQFF. The J gene is TRBJ2-1, the V gene TRBV7-3, with 8 bases matching TRBD2. Trimming cost V 5 bases and J 4 bases; bases outside gene matches: 13. This CDR3 region has 17 residues. Germline assignment: CDR1 SGHTA and CDR2 FQGTGA.

This clone appeared a few times. The chain links TRBV3-1 (or the pseudogene TRBV3-2) to TRBJ1-1; D may be TRBD1 (6 bases). The CDR3 consists of 15 residues. V dropped 4 bases and J dropped 4 bases, with 16 bases sitting between them. The germline gives CDR1 LGHDT, CDR2 YNNKEL (reference sequence). DNA of the CDR3: TGTGCCAGCAGCCCCCCCGGGACATTCGGCACTGAAGCTTTCTTT. Residues: CASSPPGTFGTEAFF.

The sample holds one count of this clone. The genes are TRBV12-3 or TRBV12-4 and TRBJ1-5, with a tentative D call TRBD1 (6 bases). Trimming cost V 8 bases and J 5 bases, with 13 bases left between them. This CDR3 has 13 residues. The CDR3 reads CASADRRYQPQHF. CDR3 sequence (DNA): TGTGCCAGCGCAGACAGGCGGTATCAGCCCCAGCATTTT.

The V and J genes are TRBV14 and TRBJ1-2, with TRBD1 as a possible D gene (5 bases). Germline V gene lookup returns CDR1 SGHDN and CDR2 FVKESK. Between the trimmed V and J ends, which lost 0 bases and 7 bases, there was a span of 15 bases. The CDR3 spans 15 residues. The CDR3 is CASSQDPRQKSGYTF. CDR3 DNA sequence: TGTGCCAGCAGCCAAGATCCCCGACAGAAGTCTGGCTACACCTTC.

This rearrangement joins TRBV7-9 to TRBJ1-2, with 8 positions matching TRBD1. This CDR3 spans 16 amino acids. The germline V gene encodes CDR1 SEHNR and CDR2 FQNEAQ (reference sequence). Losses at the gene ends were 5 bases for V and 0 bases for J; bases not matched to a gene: 8. CDR3 coding DNA: TGTGCCAGCAGCGCCCCAACAGGGGGGCCTAACTATGGCTACACCTTC. Amino acids: CASSAPTGGPNYGYTF.

V and J are TRBV28 and TRBJ1-2; tentative D call: TRBD1 (6 bases). Deletions cut 6 bases from V and 4 bases from J, with 12 bases between. Looked up from germline, CDR1 is MDHEN and CDR2 is SYDVKM. The CDR3 has 13 residues. CDR3 sequence: CASSETGPYGYTF. The CDR3 nucleotides read TGTGCCAGCAGCGAGACAGGACCCTATGGCTACACCTTC.

The chain uses TRBV2 and TRBJ1-4; TRBD1 might be the D (5 bases). The CDR3 runs 15 residues. CDR1 SNHLY and CDR2 FYNNEI come from the germline V gene. The germline V and J ends were trimmed by 6 bases and 8 bases, with 19 bases remaining between them. The CDR3 DNA sequence: TGTGCCAGCAGCAAACGGGGACTGAGGGAAGAAAAACTGTTTTTT. Protein product: CASSKRGLREEKLFF.

This clone came up once. The chain employs TRBV9 and TRBJ2-7; a possible D gene is TRBD1 (5 bases). Trimming stripped 0 bases from V and 0 bases from J, with 13 bases between. CDR1 is SGDLS, CDR2 YYNGEE, per germline. CDR3 length equals 16 residues. CDR3 coding DNA: TGTGCCAGCAGCGTAGACAGGCCCCAGAGCTCCTACGAGCAGTACGTC. This gives the protein CASSVDRPQSSYEQYV.

The chain carries TRBV19 and TRBJ1-2, with D possibly being TRBD1 (6 bases). The germline V gene has CDR1 LNHDA and CDR2 SQIVND (reference sequence). Trimming shortened V by 1 base and J by 4 bases, and 13 bases separated the two germline ends. The CDR3 consists of 15 residues. The CDR3 DNA sequence: TGTGCCAGTAGTATAGGTGCACAGGGAAGCTATGGCTACACCTTC. Translation gives CASSIGAQGSYGYTF. Full variable domain (outside the CDR3, taken from reference TRBV19 and TRBJ1-2): DGGITQSPKYLFRKEGQNVTLSCEQNLNHDAMYWYRQDPGQGLRLIYYSQIVNDFQKGDIAEGYSVSREKKESFPLTVTSAQKNPTAFYLCASSIGAQGSYGYTFGSGTRLTVV.

This clone was seen just once. This CDR3 is CASIPIGQGITGELFF. For the CDR3, the DNA is TGTGCCAGCATACCTATCGGACAGGGAATCACCGGGGAGCTGTTTTTT. The chain is built from TRBV7-2 and TRBJ2-2, with 8 bases fitting TRBD1. Germline CDR1 SGHTA, CDR2 FQGNSA. This CDR3 is 16 amino acids long. V was pared by 7 bases and J by 4 bases, with 11 bases of the junction left unmatched.

V and J are TRBV6-5 and TRBJ1-1, with TRBD1 as a possible D gene (6 bases). CDR3 length: 13 residues. Looked up from germline, CDR1 is MNHEY and CDR2 is SVGAGI. Trimming pared 7 bases from V and 5 bases from J, leaving 14 bases between. The CDR3 DNA reads TGTGCCAGCACCCTGGGGGGGCGAACTGAAGCTTTCTTT. Residues: CASTLGGRTEAFF.

The chain couples TRBV5-6 to TRBJ2-7; D gene ambiguous. The CDR3 is made up of 14 amino acids. Germline V gene lookup returns CDR1 SGHDT and CDR2 YYEEEE. V lost 2 bases, J lost 0 bases, and 9 bases lay in between. CDR3 coding DNA: TGTGCCAGCAGCTTTTCCGAGGTCTCCTACGAGCAGTACGTC. This gives the protein CASSFSEVSYEQYV.

The chain combines TRBV12-3 or TRBV12-4 with TRBJ1-2, with D unclear. V lost 7 bases and J 7 bases, leaving 10 bases between the germline ends. The CDR3 runs to 11 residues. The chain's CDR3 is CASNSYRGYTF. Written as DNA, the CDR3 is TGTGCCAGCAACTCATATCGTGGCTACACCTTC.

This sequence joins TRBV9 and TRBJ2-1; 11 bases match TRBD1. Germline V CDR1 and CDR2: SGDLS, YYNGEE. Germline trimming cut 2 bases from V and 4 bases from J; bases unmatched to any gene: 5. The CDR3 has 16 amino acids. DNA for the CDR3: TGTGCCAGCAGCGTGGTGGGGACAGGGGGTTACAATGAGCAGTTCTTC. Amino acid sequence: CASSVVGTGGYNEQFF.

J is TRBJ2-3 and V is TRBV7-3, with a tentative D call TRBD2 (6 bases). CDR1 is SGHTA and CDR2 is FQGTGA in the germline V gene. Deletions cut 2 bases from V and 4 bases from J, with 13 bases between. The length of the CDR3 is 15 residues. The CDR3 region is CASSLSMSGADTQYF. The CDR3 DNA sequence: TGTGCCAGCAGCTTATCGATGTCGGGGGCAGATACGCAGTATTTT.